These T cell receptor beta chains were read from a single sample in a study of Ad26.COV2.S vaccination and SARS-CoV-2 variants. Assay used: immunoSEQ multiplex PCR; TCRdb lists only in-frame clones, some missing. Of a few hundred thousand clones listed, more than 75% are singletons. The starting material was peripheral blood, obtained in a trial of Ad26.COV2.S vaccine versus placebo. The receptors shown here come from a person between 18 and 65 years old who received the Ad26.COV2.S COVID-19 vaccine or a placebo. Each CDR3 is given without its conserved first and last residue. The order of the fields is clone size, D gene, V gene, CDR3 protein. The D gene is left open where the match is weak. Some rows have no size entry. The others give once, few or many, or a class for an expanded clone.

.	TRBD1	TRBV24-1	ATSDPGQGQETQY
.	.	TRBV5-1	ASSLYSNQPQH
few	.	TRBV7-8	ASSLADPRELFNEKLF
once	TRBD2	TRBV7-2	ASSLVSSAGGPRNEQF
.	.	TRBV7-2	ASSLVNTEAF
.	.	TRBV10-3	AISEPSLQENTEAF
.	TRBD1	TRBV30	AWSIPGQVGEQY
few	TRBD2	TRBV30	AWGHLSGRGF
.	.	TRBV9	ASSVSSGTETQY
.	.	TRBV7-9	ASSLARDSPLH
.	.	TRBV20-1	SAGEWGEQF
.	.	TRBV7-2	ASSGNGQPR
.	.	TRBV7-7	ASSLSLETDTQY
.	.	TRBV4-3	ASSRGATNEKLF
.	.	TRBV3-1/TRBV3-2	ASSMLRPREIQETQY
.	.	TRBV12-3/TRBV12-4	ASSWGKNEQF
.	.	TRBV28	ASNPGNYNSPLH
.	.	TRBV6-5	ASSYSVPAEGATQY
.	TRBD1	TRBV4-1	ASSQDGQGARYEQY
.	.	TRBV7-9	ASSLSLETQY
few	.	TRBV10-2	ASSERGRRYDGYT
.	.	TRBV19	ASTPNGGSNQPQH
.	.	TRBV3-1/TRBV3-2	ASSLRRRGYEQY
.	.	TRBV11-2	ASSSPTGRGKPLH
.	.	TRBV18	ASSPQGLVAAGREQY
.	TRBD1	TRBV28	ASSQDRGPYEQY
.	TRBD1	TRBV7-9	ASSPADRVAGNTIY
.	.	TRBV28	ASSLSPNNEQF
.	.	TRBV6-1	ASSETFRDDGYT
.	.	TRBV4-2	ASSQDLSRDNSPLH
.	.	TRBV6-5	ASSPGAVRPAF
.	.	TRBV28	ASSDTLGTNFPGEQY
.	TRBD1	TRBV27	ASSARTDRGSYGYT
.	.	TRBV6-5	ASTRSSSYNEQF
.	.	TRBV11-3	ASSRWDGGDGELF
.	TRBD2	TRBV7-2	ASSSSSGSYEQY
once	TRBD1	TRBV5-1	ASSLGTATEQY
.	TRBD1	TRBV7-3	ASSLTLQGTYEQY
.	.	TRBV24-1	ATSDFSQPQH
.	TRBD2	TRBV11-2	ASRPPPAGEDTQY
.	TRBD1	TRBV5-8	ASSLVPGGEQY
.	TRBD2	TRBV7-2	ASSVTSGGRYEQY
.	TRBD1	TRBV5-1	ASSLHRGQETQY
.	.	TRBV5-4	ASRGDLPSYNEQF
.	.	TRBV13	ASSFGRGSAIYNSPLH
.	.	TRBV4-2	ASSQDGGGRRANVLT
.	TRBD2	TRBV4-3	ASSQDRTSGNEQF
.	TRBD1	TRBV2	ASRGTGVSYEQY
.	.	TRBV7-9	ASSLSVGEPTDTQY
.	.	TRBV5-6	ASSLGGSEGQPQH
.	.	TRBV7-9	ASSSPLGGRFFDTEAF
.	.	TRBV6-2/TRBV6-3	ASSYYLRGGGELF
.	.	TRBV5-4	ASSHLGGAQETQY